Given below is one T cell receptor beta chain in context. Its antigen specificity is not known. Base qualities are not recorded, but no much larger clone differs from it by a single base. Trimming removed 7 bases from V and 3 bases from J; the gene matches leave 7 bases unexplained. The CDR3 covers 14 residues, taking in both the cysteine and the phenylalanine. Only CDR3 DNA is held: 42 bases, read in frame from base 1. CDR1 and CDR2 are read off the germline V gene (reference sequence) as MNHEY and SMNVEV. Library generation was performed with the immunoSEQ multiplex PCR assay. TCRdb provides this immuneACCESS table in a form limited to in-frame rearrangements. Some clones are lacking; in checked studies, under half of them reflect an unresolved V gene, and why the rest are absent is not known. The sample table holds about 660,000 clones, of which 80% to 90% were seen once. The ten largest clones represent about 0.0094% of the sample.

These data originate in a study of shared T cell receptors in the human thymus (dated by TCRdb to the early 2020s). Background for the entire study: The study examined how the human thymus generates shared, self-reactive T-cell receptor alpha chains.

This sample was shared with a second study, whose subject was human thymus T cells. From the second report: Immunologically healthy infants undergoing open corrective cardiac surgery for congenital heart defects in Finland were used as donors. Thymus tissue was collected as surgical resects that were removed during corrective cardiac surgery. Biased V and J gene segment usage appeared to be present in both thymic and peripheral blood repertoires. The related research found that thymic TCR repertoires overlapped highly between unrelated individuals. TCR alpha and beta repertoires from roughly eight infant thymus samples and a few related peripheral blood samples were characterized in the study. Donor ages ranging from 7 to 244 days were recorded, and a handful of male and two female infants were included in the cohort. Thymocytes were released mechanically from tissue and stored at -70 °C as pellets of roughly 9-32 million cells. Genomic DNA was extracted from frozen cell pellets with a QIAsymphony instrument. Using the immunoSEQ multiplex PCR assay, the TCRB and TCRAD loci were amplified from a standardized quantity of quality-controlled genomic DNA. The amplicons spanned the V(D)J region and were long enough to cover the CDR3 and allow V and J genes to be identified. Through the commercial immunoSEQ service, the amplicons were sequenced on an Illumina platform. Primer bias and sequencing errors were corrected using previously described methods, and TCRAD and TCRB definitions followed the IMGT database. The repertoires were analysed using immunoSEQ Analyzer 3.0 and VDJTools for basic statistics, V/J segment usage, diversity estimates, rarefaction and pairwise overlap. Diversity was estimated with Chao1, ChaoE, Efron-Thisted, Shannon and inverse Simpson indices, and also on datasets down-sampled to the smallest sample. Repertoire overlap was assessed by strict matching of CDR3 nucleotide sequence, V gene and J gene, and clustering was done by Jaccard-based multidimensional scaling. On average, about 810,000 unique TCRB clonotypes were obtained from thymus samples, compared with roughly 84,000 from blood samples.

This receptor chain uses TRBV27 and TRBJ1-1; the central 8 bases match TRBD1. The source material was thymocytes. This TCR was recovered from a boy younger than two with a congenital heart defect. Donor details come from another sample of the same person, matched by shared clones. In nucleotides, the sequence is TGTGCCAGCAACGCAGGGGGCATGGACACTGAAGCTTTCTTT. Translated, this is CASNAGGMDTEAFF.